Below, 2 T cell receptor beta chains from the same sample are listed, as sequenced in a study of cytomegalovirus exposure and HLA in healthy donors. The PCR made use of 60 Vbeta and 13 Jbeta primers. This table comes from immunoSEQ multiplex PCR, and its TCRdb copy is limited to in-frame clones, with some not included. The sample records some 130,000 clones, 60% to 85% being singletons. Source material: PBMCs. The receptors originated from a human donor in good health.

As for this clone: One end of the junction varies from germline; a read error may be responsible. This chain uses TRBV9 with TRBJ1-2, with D tentatively TRBD1 (6 bases). The CDR3 runs 13 residues. The V gene's germline CDR1 is SGDLS and CDR2 YYNGEE. This CDR3 is CASSVVRGGTKDF. CDR3 nucleotide sequence: TGTGCCAGCAGCGTAGTAAGGGGGGGGACAAAGGATTTC.

The V and J genes are TRBV7-2 and TRBJ2-5; 11 nucleotides match TRBD1. Germline CDR1 SGHTA, CDR2 FQGNSA. The CDR3 contains 14 residues. V trimming: 5 bases; J trimming: 5 bases; junction bases outside the gene matches: 4. CDR3 DNA sequence: TGTGCCAGCAGCCAGGACAGGGGGCATGAGACCCAGTACTTC. It encodes CASSQDRGHETQYF. The whole variable domain, remainder taken from reference TRBV7-2 and TRBJ2-5, is GAGVSQSPSNKVTEKGKDVELRCDPISGHTALYWYRQSLGQGLEFLIYFQGNSAPDKSGLPSDRFSAERTGGSVSTLTIQRTQQEDSAVYLCASSQDRGHETQYFGPGTRLLVL.